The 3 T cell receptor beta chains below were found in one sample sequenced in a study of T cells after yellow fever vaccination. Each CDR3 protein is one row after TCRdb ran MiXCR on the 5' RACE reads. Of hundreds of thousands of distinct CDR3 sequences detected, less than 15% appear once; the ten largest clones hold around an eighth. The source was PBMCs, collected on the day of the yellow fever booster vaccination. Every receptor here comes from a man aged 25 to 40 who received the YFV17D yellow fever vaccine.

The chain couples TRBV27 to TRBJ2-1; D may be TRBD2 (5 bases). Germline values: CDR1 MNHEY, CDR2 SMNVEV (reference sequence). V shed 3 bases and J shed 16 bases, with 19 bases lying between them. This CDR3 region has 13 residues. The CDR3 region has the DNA TGTGCCAGCAGTTTTAGGGCGACACGGGGTATTTTCTTC. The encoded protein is CASSFRATRGIFF.

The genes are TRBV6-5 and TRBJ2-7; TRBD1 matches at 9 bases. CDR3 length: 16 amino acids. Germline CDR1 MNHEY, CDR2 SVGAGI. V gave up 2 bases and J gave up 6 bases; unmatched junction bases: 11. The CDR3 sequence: CASSYGGTGYNTEQYF. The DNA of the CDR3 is TGTGCCAGCAGTTACGGCGGGACAGGGTATAATACCGAGCAGTACTTC.

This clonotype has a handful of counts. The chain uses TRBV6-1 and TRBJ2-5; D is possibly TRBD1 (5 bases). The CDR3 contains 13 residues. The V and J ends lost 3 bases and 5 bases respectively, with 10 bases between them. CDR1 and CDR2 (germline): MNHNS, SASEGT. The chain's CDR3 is CASSDRAAETQYF. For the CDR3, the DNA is TGTGCCAGCAGTGACAGGGCGGCGGAGACCCAGTACTTC.